The clone carrying this T cell receptor beta chain is a singleton in its sample. Per the original methods: Scientists estimated how many nucleated cells there were by amplifying reference gene primers. The data were produced by immunoSEQ multiplex PCR, yet TCRdb's version contains in-frame clones alone and is incomplete. V and J calls and clone size are given by that table; D and trimming were obtained from the DNA. This sample yields 130,000 or so clones, of which about 85% are seen a single time; under 4% belongs to the top ten. This entry belongs to a study of blood T cell repertoires in COVID-19. Study-wide context: From the United States, Italy and Spain came samples of acute and convalescent COVID-19. Sample material is recorded as cDNA or gDNA derived from T cells, B-cell-depleted T cells, or PBMCs.

The V gene's germline CDR1 is SGDLS and CDR2 YYNGEE. V was clipped by 0 bases and J by 6 bases; unmatched bases: 6. This CDR3 has 15 amino acids. V is TRBV9 and J is TRBJ2-7; 10 bases line up with TRBD2. Sequences were obtained from peripheral blood. The receptor was derived from a man aged 55 to 69 with acute or convalescent COVID-19. As DNA, the CDR3 is TGTGCCAGCAGCGTAGGTCCTAGCGGGAGCGGCGAGCAGTACTTC. This gives the protein CASSVGPSGSGEQYF.